This T cell receptor beta chain was identified during a study of OX40 agonist ivuxolimab in advanced cancers. V was pared by 2 bases and J by 2 bases, with 7 bases between. The CDR3 totals 14 residues. Germline V CDR1 and CDR2: MDHEN, SYDVKM. In the case of this clone: The sample carries other DNA sequences with the same CDR3.

TCRdb's copy holds only in-frame clones and misses some; the assay was immunoSEQ multiplex PCR. The sample gives nearly 110,000 clones, about nine tenths of which show up once; 0.4% to 0.6% is in the top ten. The source was CD4+ or CD8+ T cells sorted from blood, collected in a trial of the OX40 agonist ivuxolimab. This clonotype was sampled from an adult with an advanced solid tumor such as melanoma, head and neck, liver or kidney cancer. J is TRBJ1-5 and V is TRBV28; tentatively, D is TRBD1 (5 bases). This chain's CDR3 is CASSLGGGNQPQHF. CDR3 nucleotides: TGTGCCAGCAGTTTAGGGGGGGGCAATCAGCCCCAGCATTTT.